The present T cell receptor (beta chain) was sequenced within a study of lymphopenia after photon versus proton radiotherapy (dated by TCRdb to about 2019). For context, the study as a whole: Photon and proton radiation therapy were compared by the study for their immunological effects in patients with gastrointestinal tumors who developed high-grade lymphopenia. The roughly 20 patients in the cohort had gastrointestinal tumors, were treated with either photon or proton therapy, and subsequently developed lymphopenia. The goal of the study was to describe how the two radiation modalities differ in their effects on the immune system. Here is what the overall study found, with its caveats: After the lymphocyte count nadir, oligoclonal expansion, especially of CD8+ Temra cells, was observed in photon-treated repertoires, and the drop in diversity was driven by this expansion. Relative stability during treatment was observed in proton-treated patients, whereas loss of naive T cells and TCR diversity and gain of effector/memory populations were observed in photon-treated patients. Across the cohort, a larger post-nadir drop in TCR diversity was inversely correlated with overall survival time among patients who died. The authors looked at the survival association only in patients who died, and they framed better survival with proton therapy as a possibility rather than a demonstrated result.

Comments on this clone: This clone's antigen is unknown. No quality values exist for individual bases; no much larger clone is one base distant.

The V and J ends are trimmed by 6 bases and 0 bases, leaving 12 bases between them. There are 15 amino acids in the CDR3, from cysteine to phenylalanine inclusive. The retained sequence is limited to the CDR3, 45 bases, with the frame set at the first base. Reading the germline V gene (reference sequence) gives CDR1 MNHEY and CDR2 SMNVEV. The library was made by the immunoSEQ multiplex PCR assay. Alongside multiparametric flow cytometry, deep sequencing of rearranged TCR beta loci was used to profile the T cell repertoires. Sourced from immuneACCESS, this table was stored by TCRdb with only in-frame sequences that have V and J called. A share of the clones is absent; for the studies checked, an unresolved V gene accounts for under half, and the remainder has no known explanation. Here the sample has 55,000 to 70,000 clones; around 90% occur a single time. Around 2.2% of the sample comes from the top ten.

The TCR was taken from a woman aged 35 to 49 with cholangiocarcinoma. This specimen consisted of peripheral blood, obtained from a patient treated with photon-based radiotherapy. The chain is encoded by TRBV27 joined to TRBJ1-5, and perhaps TRBD1 as D gene, on 6 matching bases. The CDR3 has the sequence CASRPRGSSNQPQHF. The sequence in DNA is TGTGCCAGCAGACCCAGGGGATCTAGCAATCAGCCCCAGCATTTT.